Described below is a single TCR beta chain sequence and its context. Its matching antigen is unknown. Germline values: CDR1 SEHNR, CDR2 FQNEAQ (reference sequence). Unmatched junction bases numbered 7, after V lost 5 bases and J lost 4 bases. CDR3 length: 14 amino acids. A single record per CDR3 protein comes from TCRdb applying MiXCR to the 5' RACE reads. The repertoire holds 500,000 or so distinct CDR3 sequences, with 13% to 15% as singletons. The entry originates in a study of identical twins. General study results and limits: Twins' surplus sharing was weaker for beta out-of-frame sequences. The authors drew conclusions from cross-sectional statistical analysis rather than following the same donors.

All donors were healthy Caucasians. The same specimen was also included in a second study, on yellow fever vaccine responses in identical twins. As reported in that work: Reportedly, the response of twins' T cells to the vaccine seemed partly convergent, partly personalized.

The chain recombines TRBV7-9 with TRBJ2-5; 7 bases align to TRBD2. The sample was CD4+ T cells sorted from blood. This TCR was recovered from a woman aged 18 to 35 in good health. The DNA for the CDR3 is TGTGCCAGCAGCCCGGCTAGCGGTCGAGAGACCCAGTACTTC. Encoded protein: CASSPASGRETQYF.